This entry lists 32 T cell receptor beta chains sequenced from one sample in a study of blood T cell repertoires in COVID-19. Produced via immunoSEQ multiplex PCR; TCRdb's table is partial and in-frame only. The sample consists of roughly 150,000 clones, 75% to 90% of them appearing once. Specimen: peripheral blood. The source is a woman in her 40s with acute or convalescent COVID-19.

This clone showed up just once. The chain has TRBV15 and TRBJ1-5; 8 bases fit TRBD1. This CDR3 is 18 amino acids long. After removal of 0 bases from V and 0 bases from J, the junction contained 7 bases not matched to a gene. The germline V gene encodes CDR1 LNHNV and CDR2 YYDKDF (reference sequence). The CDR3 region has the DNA TGTGCCACCAGCAGAGACTGGAGGGACAGGTCTAGCAATCAGCCCCAGCATTTT. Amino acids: CATSRDWRDRSSNQPQHF.

DNA of the CDR3: TGCGCCAGCAGTGGAGGACAGGGAGGAGATACGCAGTATTTT. It is translated as CASSGGQGGDTQYF. The chain employs TRBV10-1 and TRBJ2-3, with 8 bases fitting TRBD1. The V gene's germline CDR1 is WNHNN and CDR2 SYGVQD (reference sequence). The CDR3 is 14 amino acids. The V segment lost 4 bases and the J segment 5 bases; nucleotides outside the gene matches: 5.

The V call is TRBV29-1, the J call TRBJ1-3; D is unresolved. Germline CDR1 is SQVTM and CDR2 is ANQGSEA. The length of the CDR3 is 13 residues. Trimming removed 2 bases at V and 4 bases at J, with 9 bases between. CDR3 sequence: CSVESPVGNTIYF. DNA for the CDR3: TGCAGCGTTGAAAGTCCAGTAGGAAACACCATATATTTT.

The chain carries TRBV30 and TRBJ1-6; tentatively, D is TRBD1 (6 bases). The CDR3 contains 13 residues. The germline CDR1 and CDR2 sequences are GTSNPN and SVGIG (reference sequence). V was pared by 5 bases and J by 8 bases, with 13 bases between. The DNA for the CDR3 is TGTGCCTGGCAAACAGGGTACGATTCACCCCTCCACTTT. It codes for CAWQTGYDSPLHF. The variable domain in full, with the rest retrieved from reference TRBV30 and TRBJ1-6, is SQTIHQWPATLVQPVGSPLSLECTVEGTSNPNLYWYRQAAGRGLQLLFYSVGIGQISSEVPQNLSASRPQDRQFILSSKKLLLSDSGFYLCAWQTGYDSPLHFGNGTRLTVT.

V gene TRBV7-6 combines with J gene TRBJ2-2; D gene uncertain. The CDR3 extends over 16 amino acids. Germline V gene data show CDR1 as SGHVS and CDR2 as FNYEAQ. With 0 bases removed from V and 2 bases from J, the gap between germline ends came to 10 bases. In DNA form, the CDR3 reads TGTGCCAGCAGCTTAGCCGTCGCCACAAACACCGGGGAGCTGTTTTTT. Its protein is CASSLAVATNTGELFF.

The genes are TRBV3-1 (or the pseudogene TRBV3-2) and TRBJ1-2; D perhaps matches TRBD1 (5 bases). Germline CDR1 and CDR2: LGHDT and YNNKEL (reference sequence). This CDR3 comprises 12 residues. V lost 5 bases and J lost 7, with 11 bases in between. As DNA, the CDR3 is TGTGCCAGCAGCGCAATCGGGGGTGGCTACACCTTC. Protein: CASSAIGGGYTF.

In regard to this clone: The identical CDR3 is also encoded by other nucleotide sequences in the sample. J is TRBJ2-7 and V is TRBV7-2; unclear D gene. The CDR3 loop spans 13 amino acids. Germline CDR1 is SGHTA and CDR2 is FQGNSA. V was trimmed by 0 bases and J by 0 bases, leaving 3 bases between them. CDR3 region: CASSLAASYEQYF. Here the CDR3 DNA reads TGTGCCAGCAGCTTAGCGGCCTCCTACGAGCAGTACTTC.

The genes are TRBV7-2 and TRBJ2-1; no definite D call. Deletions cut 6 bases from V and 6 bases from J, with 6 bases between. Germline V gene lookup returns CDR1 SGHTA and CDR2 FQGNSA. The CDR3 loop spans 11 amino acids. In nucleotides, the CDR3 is TGTGCCAGCAGAGCTAGCAATGAGCAGTTCTTC. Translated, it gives CASRASNEQFF.

CDR3 in DNA: TGTGCCAGCAGCCGAGGGACAGCCAGCACAGATACGCAGTATTTT. Protein: CASSRGTASTDTQYF. The chain has TRBV3-1 (or the pseudogene TRBV3-2) and TRBJ2-3; 7 bases align to TRBD1. The length of the CDR3 is 15 residues. The germline V gene encodes CDR1 LGHDT and CDR2 YNNKEL (reference sequence). V dropped 4 bases and J dropped 0; count of bases not matched to a gene: 4.

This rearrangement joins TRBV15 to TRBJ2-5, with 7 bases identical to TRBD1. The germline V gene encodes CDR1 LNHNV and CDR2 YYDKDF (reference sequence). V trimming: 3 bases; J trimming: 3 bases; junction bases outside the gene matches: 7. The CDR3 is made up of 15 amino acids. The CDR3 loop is CATSSIDTGEETQYF. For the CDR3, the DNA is TGTGCCACCAGCAGCATTGATACAGGGGAAGAGACCCAGTACTTC.

CDR3 loop: CASSPGLQRDYEQYF. CDR3 in DNA: TGTGCCAGCAGTCCAGGACTCCAACGGGACTACGAGCAGTACTTC. J is TRBJ2-7 and V is TRBV27; maybe TRBD2 (5 bases). Between the trimmed V and J ends, which lost 5 bases and 3 bases, there was a span of 17 bases. The CDR3 is 15 residues long. The germline V gene has CDR1 MNHEY and CDR2 SMNVEV (reference sequence).

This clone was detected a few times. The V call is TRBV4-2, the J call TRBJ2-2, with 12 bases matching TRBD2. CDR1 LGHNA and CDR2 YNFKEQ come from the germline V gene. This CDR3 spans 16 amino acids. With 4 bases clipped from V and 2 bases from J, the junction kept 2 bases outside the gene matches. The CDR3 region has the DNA TGTGCCAGCAGCCCCGGACTAGCGGGAAACACCGGGGAGCTGTTTTTT. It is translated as CASSPGLAGNTGELFF.

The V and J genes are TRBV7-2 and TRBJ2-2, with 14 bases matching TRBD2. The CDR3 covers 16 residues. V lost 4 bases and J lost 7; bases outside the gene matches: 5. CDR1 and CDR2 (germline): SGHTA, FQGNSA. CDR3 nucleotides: TGTGCCAGCAGCTCGGGACTAGCGGGAGTGGGCGGGGAGCTGTTTTTT. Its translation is CASSSGLAGVGGELFF.

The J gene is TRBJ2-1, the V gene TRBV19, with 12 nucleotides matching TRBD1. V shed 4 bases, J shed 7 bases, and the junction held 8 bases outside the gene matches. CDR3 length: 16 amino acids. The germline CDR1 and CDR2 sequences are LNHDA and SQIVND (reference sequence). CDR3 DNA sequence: TGTGCCAGTAGTAACCCCCGGGACAGGGGGCGAAATGAGCAGTTCTTC. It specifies CASSNPRDRGRNEQFF.

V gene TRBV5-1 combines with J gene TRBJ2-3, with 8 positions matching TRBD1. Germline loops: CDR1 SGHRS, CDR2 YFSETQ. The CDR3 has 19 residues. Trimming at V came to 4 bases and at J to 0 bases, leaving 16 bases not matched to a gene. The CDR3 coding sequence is TGCGCCAGCAGCAGAAAAACGACAGGGGCCGACTCTAGCACAGATACGCAGTATTTT. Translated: CASSRKTTGADSSTDTQYF.

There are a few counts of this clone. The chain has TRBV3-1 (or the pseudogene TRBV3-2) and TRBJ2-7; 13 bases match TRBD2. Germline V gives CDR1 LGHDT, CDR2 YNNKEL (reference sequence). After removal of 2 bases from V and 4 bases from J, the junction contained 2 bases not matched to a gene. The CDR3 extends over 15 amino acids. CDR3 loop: CASSQTSGRAYEQYF. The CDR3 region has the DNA TGTGCCAGCAGCCAAACTAGCGGGAGGGCATACGAGCAGTACTTC.

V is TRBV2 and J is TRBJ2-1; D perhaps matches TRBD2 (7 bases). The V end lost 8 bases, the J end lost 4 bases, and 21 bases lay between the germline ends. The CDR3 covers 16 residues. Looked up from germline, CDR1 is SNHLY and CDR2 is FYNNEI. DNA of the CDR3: TGTGCCAGCTTCACCCCCCCTGCGGGGGCGTACAATGAGCAGTTCTTC. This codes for CASFTPPAGAYNEQFF.

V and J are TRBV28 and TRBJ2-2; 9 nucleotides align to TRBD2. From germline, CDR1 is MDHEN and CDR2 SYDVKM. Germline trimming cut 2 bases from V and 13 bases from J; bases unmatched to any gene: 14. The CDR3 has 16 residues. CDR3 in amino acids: CASSLVSASGVKRLFF. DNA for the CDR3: TGTGCCAGCAGTTTAGTGTCGGCTAGCGGGGTTAAAAGGCTGTTTTTT.

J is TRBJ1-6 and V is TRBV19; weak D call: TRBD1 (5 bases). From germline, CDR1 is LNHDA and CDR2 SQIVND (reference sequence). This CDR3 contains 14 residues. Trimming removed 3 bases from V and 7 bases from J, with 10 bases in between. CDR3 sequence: CASSIRASNSPLHF. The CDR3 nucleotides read TGTGCCAGTAGTATCAGGGCGTCGAATTCACCCCTCCACTTT. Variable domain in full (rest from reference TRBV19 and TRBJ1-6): DGGITQSPKYLFRKEGQNVTLSCEQNLNHDAMYWYRQDPGQGLRLIYYSQIVNDFQKGDIAEGYSVSREKKESFPLTVTSAQKNPTAFYLCASSIRASNSPLHFGNGTRLTVT.

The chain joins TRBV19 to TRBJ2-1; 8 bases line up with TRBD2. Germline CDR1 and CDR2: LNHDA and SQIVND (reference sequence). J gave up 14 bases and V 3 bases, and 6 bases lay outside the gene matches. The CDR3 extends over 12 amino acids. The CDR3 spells CASSMNREGEFF. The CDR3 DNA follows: TGTGCCAGTAGTATGAATCGGGAGGGAGAGTTCTTC.

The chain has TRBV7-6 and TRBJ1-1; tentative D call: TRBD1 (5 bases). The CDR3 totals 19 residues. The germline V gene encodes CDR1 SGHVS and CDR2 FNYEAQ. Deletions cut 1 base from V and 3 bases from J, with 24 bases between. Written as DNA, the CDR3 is TGTGCCAGCAGCTTAGAATTAGCGGGAGCCGGTCAGGGCGACACTGAAGCTTTCTTT. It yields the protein CASSLELAGAGQGDTEAFF. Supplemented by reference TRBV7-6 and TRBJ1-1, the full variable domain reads GAGVSQSPRYKVTKRGQDVALRCDPISGHVSLYWYRQALGQGPEFLTYFNYEAQQDKSGLPNDRFSAERPEGSISTLTIQRTEQRDSAMYRCASSLELAGAGQGDTEAFFGQGTRLTVV.

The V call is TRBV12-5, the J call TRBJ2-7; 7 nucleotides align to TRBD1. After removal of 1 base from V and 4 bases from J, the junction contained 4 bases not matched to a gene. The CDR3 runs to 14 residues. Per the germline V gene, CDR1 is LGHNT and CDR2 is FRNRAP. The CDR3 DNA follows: TGTGCTAGTGGTTTGGGGGGACAGCCTTACGAGCAGTACTTC. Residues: CASGLGGQPYEQYF.

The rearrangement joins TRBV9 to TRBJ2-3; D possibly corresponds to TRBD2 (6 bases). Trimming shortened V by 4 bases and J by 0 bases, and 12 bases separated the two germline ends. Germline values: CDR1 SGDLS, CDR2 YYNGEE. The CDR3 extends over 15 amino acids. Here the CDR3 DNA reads TGTGCCAGCAGCCCCATTAGCGGAAGCACAGATACGCAGTATTTT. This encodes CASSPISGSTDTQYF.

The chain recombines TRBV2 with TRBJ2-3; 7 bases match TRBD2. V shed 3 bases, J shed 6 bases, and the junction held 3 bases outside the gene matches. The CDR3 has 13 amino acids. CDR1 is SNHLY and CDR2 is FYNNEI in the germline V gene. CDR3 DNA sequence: TGTGCCAGCAGTGAGGGTAGCGGGGATACGCAGTATTTT. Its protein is CASSEGSGDTQYF. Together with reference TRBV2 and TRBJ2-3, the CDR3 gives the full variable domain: EPEVTQTPSHQVTQMGQEVILRCVPISNHLYFYWYRQILGQKVEFLVSFYNNEISEKSEIFDDQFSVERPDGSNFTLKIRSTKLEDSAMYFCASSEGSGDTQYFGPGTRLTVL.

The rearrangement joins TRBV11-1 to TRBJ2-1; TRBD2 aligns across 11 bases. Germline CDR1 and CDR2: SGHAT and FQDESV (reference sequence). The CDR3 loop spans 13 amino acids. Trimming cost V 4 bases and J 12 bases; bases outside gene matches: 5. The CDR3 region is CASSSSGGRGQFF. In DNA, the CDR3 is TGTGCCAGCAGCTCTAGCGGGGGGCGGGGGCAGTTCTTC.

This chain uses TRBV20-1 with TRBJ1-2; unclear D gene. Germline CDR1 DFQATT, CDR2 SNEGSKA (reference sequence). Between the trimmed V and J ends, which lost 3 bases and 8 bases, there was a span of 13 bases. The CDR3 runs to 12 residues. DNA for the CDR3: TGCAGTGCTAGTAAACTCCAGCGAGGCTACACCTTC. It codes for CSASKLQRGYTF.

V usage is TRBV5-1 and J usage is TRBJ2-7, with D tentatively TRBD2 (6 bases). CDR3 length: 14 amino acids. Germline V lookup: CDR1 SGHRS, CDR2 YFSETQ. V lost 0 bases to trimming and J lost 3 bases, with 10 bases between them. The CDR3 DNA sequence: TGCGCCAGCAGCTTGGCGGGGGACCTCTACGAGCAGTACTTC. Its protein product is CASSLAGDLYEQYF.

CDR3 DNA: TGTGCCAGCACCACCGGGTGGACAGATACGCAGTATTTT. Its protein product is CASTTGWTDTQYF. The chain recombines TRBV7-9 with TRBJ2-3; no clear D gene. CDR3 length: 13 residues. The ends were cut back, 7 bases at V and 3 bases at J, with 11 bases in the middle. CDR1 and CDR2 (germline): SEHNR, FQNEAQ (reference sequence).

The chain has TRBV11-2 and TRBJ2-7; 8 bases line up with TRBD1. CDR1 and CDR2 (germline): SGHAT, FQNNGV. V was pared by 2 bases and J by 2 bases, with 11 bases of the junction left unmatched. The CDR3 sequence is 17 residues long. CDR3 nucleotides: TGTGCCAGCAGCTTAACTGACAGGGGACAAACGACCTACGAGCAGTACTTC. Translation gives CASSLTDRGQTTYEQYF.

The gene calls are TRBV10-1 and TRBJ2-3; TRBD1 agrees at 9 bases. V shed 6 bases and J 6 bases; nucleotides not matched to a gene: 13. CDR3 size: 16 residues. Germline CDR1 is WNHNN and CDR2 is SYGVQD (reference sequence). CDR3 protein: CASSTGGQGPRDTQYF. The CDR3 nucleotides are TGCGCCAGCAGCACCGGCGGACAGGGGCCCCGGGATACGCAGTATTTT.

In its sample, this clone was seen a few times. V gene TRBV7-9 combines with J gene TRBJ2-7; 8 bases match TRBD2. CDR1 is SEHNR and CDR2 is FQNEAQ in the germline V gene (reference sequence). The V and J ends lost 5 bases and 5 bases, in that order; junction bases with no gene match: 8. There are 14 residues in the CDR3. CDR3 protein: CASSQGSGSNEQYF. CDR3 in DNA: TGTGCCAGCAGCCAGGGAAGCGGGAGTAACGAGCAGTACTTC.

DNA for the CDR3: TGTGCCAGCAGCCCGGGTGTACAGGGCAATTCACCCCTCCACTTT. It encodes CASSPGVQGNSPLHF. The rearrangement uses TRBV3-1 (or the pseudogene TRBV3-2) and TRBJ1-6, with D maybe TRBD1 (6 bases). CDR3 length: 15 amino acids. Germline V CDR1 and CDR2: LGHDT, YNNKEL (reference sequence). Trimming shortened V by 4 bases and J by 7 bases, and 14 bases separated the two germline ends.